This T cell receptor beta chain comes out of a study of identical twins' blood T cells. Overall study findings and caveats: Twins reportedly had markedly more similar V usage than unrelated donors, even among out-of-frame TCRbeta clonotypes. Shared CDR3 clonotype counts between two donors mainly tracked the product of their cloneset sizes, twins included. Each donor's most abundant TCRbeta clonotypes shared more CDR3 sequences with her twin than unrelated donors.

Both ends of each TCR cDNA library bore sample-specific barcodes. TCRdb reprocessed the 5' RACE reads with MiXCR, giving one entry per CDR3 protein. The sample holds 300,000 to 400,000 distinct CDR3 sequences, roughly 30% seen once. Comment on this clonotype: Its antigen remains unidentified.

Sequencing was performed on PBMCs. This TCR derives from a woman aged 18-49 years in good health.

The CDR3 region is CASSGTSGSDNEQFF. The DNA for the CDR3 is TGTGCCAGCAGTGGGACTAGCGGGAGTGACAATGAGCAGTTCTTC. This chain joins TRBV5-4 and TRBJ2-1, with 14 positions matching TRBD2. Trimming at V came to 5 bases and at J to 5 bases, leaving 3 bases not matched to a gene. Germline loops: CDR1 SGHNT, CDR2 YYREEE (reference sequence). The CDR3 covers 15 residues.